The clone carrying this T cell receptor (beta chain) has a single count. This specimen comes from a study of shared clonotypes between healthy human individuals. The naive CD8 subset, CD45RO-negative cells positively selected for CCR7, excluded terminally differentiated effector memory CD45RA+ cells. TCRdb keeps only in-frame clones here, not all; method: immunoSEQ multiplex PCR. The repertoire includes roughly 650,000 clones, approximately 96% of them detected once, and less than 0.13% sits in the top ten. This sequence originates from a woman in her twenties or thirties in good health. What was sequenced was naive CD8+ T cells sorted from blood.

Written as DNA, the CDR3 is TGCAGCCCACGCACAGCGGGAGGGCCGGGGGGCACAGATACGCAGTATTTT. This gives the protein CSPRTAGGPGGTDTQYF. The chain is built from TRBV29-1 and TRBJ2-3; TRBD2 matches 10 bases. Germline-derived CDR1 and CDR2 are SQVTM and ANQGSEA. V lost 8 bases to trimming and J lost 1 base; unmatched junction nucleotides: 15. The CDR3 length is 17 residues.